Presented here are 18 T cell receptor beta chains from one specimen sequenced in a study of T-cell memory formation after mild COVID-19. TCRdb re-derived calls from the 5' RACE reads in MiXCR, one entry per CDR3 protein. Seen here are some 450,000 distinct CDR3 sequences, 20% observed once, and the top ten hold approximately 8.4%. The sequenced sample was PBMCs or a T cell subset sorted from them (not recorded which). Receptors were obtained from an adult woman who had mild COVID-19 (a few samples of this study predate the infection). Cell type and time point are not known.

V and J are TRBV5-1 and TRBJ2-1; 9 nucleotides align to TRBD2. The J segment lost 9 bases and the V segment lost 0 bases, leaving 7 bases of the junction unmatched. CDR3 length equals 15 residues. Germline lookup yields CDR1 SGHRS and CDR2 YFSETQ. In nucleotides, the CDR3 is TGCGCCAGCAGCTTGGTGGCGGGAGGGCCGGGTGAGCAGTTCTTC. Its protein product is CASSLVAGGPGEQFF.

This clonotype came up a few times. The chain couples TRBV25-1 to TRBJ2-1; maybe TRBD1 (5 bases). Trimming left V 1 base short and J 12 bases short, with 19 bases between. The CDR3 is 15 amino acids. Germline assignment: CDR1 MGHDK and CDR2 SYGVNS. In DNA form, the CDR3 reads TGTGCCAGCAGTGAATTGCAAGGCTTAAAGGGGCGGCAGTTCTTC. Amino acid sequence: CASSELQGLKGRQFF.

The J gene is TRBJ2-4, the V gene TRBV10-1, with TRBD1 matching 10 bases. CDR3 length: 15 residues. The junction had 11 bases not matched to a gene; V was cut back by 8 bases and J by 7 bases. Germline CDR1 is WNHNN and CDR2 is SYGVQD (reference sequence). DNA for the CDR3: TGCGCCAGCCCCGAGTGGGACAGGGGATCGAACATTCAGTACTTC. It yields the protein CASPEWDRGSNIQYF.

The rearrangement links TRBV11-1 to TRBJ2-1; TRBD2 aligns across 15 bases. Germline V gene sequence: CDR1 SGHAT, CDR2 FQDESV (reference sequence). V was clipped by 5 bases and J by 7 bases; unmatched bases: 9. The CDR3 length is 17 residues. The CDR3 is CASSLPGLAGGKNEQFF. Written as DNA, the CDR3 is TGTGCCAGCAGCCTGCCCGGACTAGCGGGAGGGAAGAATGAGCAGTTCTTC.

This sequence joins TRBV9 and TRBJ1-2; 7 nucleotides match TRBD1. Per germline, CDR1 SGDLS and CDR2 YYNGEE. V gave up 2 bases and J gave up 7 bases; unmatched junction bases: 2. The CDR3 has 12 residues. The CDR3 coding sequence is TGTGCCAGCAGCGTGTCAGGGGGTGGCTACACCTTC. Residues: CASSVSGGGYTF.

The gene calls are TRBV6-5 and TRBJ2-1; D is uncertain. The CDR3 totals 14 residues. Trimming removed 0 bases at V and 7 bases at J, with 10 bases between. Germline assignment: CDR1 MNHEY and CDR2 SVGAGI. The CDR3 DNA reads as TGTGCCAGCAGTTACTCGAGGCACAAGAATGAGCAGTTCTTC. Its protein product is CASSYSRHKNEQFF.

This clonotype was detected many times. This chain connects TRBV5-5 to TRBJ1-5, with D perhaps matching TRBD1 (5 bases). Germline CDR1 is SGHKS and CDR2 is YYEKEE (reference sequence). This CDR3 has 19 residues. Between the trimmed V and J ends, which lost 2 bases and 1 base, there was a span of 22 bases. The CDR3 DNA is TGTGCCAGCAGCTTACTCATCATCGGGGACCTAGGGAGCAATCAGCCCCAGCATTTT. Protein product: CASSLLIIGDLGSNQPQHF.

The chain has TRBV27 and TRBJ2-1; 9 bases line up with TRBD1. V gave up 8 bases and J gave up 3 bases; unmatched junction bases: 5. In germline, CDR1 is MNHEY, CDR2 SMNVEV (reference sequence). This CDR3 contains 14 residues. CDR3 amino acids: CASSGQGLYNEQFF. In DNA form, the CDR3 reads TGTGCCAGCTCGGGACAGGGTCTCTACAATGAGCAGTTCTTC.

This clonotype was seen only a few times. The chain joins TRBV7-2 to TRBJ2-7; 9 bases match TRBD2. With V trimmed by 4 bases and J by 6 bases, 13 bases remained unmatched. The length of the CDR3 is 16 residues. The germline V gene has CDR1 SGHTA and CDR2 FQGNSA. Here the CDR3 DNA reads TGTGCCAGCAGCTCGGTGGGGACAGCGGGGGGTGGCGAGCAGTACTTC. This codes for CASSSVGTAGGGEQYF.

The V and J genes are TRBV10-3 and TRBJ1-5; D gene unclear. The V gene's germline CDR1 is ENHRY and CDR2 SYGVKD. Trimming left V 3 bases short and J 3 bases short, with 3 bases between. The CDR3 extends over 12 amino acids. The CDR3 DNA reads TGTGCCATCAGTGATAACAATCAGCCCCAGCATTTT. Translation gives CAISDNNQPQHF.

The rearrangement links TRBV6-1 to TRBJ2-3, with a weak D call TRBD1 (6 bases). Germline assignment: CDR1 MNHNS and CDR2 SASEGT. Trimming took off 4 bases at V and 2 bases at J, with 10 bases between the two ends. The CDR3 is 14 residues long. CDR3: CASSATGHTDTQYF. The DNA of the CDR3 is TGTGCCAGCAGTGCGACAGGACACACAGATACGCAGTATTTT.

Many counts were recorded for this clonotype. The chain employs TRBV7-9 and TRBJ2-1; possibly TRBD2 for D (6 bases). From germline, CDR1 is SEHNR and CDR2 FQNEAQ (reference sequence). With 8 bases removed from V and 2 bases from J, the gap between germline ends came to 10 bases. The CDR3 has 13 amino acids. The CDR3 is CASRRGAYNEQFF. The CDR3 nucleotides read TGTGCCAGCCGGAGGGGTGCCTACAATGAGCAGTTCTTC. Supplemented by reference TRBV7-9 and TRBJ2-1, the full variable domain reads DTGVSQNPRHKITKRGQNVTFRCDPISEHNRLYWYRQTLGQGPEFLTYFQNEAQLEKSRLLSDRFSAERPKGSFSTLEIQRTEQGDSAMYLCASRRGAYNEQFFGPGTRLTVL.

DNA of the CDR3: TGTGCCAGCAGTGAAGCGCTTGGACAGTGGAACACTGAAGCTTTCTTT. It yields the protein CASSEALGQWNTEAFF. The chain uses TRBV6-1 and TRBJ1-1; a possible D gene is TRBD1 (6 bases). Deletions cut 0 bases from V and 1 base from J, with 12 bases between. The CDR3 is made up of 16 amino acids. Germline V CDR1 and CDR2: MNHNS, SASEGT.

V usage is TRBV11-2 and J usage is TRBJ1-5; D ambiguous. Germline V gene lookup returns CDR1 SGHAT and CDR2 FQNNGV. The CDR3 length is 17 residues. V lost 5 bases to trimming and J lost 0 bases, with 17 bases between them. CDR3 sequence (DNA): TGTGCCAGCAGCCTCCCCGGCAGCCATTATAGCAATCAGCCCCAGCATTTT. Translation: CASSLPGSHYSNQPQHF.

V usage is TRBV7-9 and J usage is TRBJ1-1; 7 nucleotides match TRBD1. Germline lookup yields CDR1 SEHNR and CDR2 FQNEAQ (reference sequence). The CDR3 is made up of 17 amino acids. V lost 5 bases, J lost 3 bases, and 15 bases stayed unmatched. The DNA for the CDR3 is TGTGCCAGCAGCCCCGGGGAGACAGGGATGGCGGACACTGAAGCTTTCTTT. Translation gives CASSPGETGMADTEAFF.

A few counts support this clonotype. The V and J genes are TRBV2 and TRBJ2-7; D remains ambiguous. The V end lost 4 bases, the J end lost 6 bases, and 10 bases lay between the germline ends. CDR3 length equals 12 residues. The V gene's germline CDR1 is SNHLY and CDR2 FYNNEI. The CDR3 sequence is CASSGTPREQYF. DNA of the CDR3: TGTGCCAGCAGTGGAACCCCCCGCGAGCAGTACTTC.

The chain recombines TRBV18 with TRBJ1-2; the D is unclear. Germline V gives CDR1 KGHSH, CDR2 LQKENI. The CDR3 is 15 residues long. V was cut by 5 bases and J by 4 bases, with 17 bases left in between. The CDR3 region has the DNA TGTGCCAGCTCAAACCAAGGAGGCCTCAGCTATGGCTACACCTTC. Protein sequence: CASSNQGGLSYGYTF.

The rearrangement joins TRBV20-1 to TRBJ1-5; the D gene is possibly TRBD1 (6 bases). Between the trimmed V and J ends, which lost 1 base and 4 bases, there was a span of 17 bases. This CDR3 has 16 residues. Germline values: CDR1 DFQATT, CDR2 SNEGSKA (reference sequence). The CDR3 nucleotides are TGCAGTGCTAGAGTCGAGAGTAGGACAGTTAATCAGCCCCAGCATTTT. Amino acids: CSARVESRTVNQPQHF.